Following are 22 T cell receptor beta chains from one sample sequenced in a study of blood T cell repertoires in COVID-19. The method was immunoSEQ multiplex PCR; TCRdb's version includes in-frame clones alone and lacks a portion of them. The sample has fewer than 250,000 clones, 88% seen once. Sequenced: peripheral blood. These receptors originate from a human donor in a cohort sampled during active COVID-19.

In DNA, the CDR3 is TGTGCCAGCAGCTTAACCCCGGGACAGGGAAGGGTGCAGTACTTC. Translated: CASSLTPGQGRVQYF. The J gene is TRBJ2-7, the V gene TRBV11-2, with 9 nucleotides matching TRBD1. CDR1 is SGHAT, CDR2 FQNNGV, per germline. This CDR3 region has 15 residues. J was trimmed by 9 bases and V by 2 bases; bases with no gene match: 11.

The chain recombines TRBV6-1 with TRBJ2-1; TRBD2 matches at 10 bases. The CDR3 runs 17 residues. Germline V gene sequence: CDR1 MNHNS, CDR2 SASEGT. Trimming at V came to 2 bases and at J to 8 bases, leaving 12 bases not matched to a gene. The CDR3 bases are TGTGCCAGCAGTGAATCAATCGCTAGCGGGGGAATCGATGAGCAGTTCTTC. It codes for CASSESIASGGIDEQFF.

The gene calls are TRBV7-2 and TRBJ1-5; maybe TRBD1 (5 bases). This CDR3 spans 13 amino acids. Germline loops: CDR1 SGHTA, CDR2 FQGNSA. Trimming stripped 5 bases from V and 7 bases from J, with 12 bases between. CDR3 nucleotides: TGTGCCAGCAGCCCCCAGACAGCCCAGCCCCAGCATTTT. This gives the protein CASSPQTAQPQHF.

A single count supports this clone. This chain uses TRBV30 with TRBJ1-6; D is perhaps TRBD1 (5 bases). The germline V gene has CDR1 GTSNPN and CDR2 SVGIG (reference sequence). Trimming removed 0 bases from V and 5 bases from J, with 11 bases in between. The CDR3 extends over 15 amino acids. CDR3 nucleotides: TGTGCCTGGAGTGTACTGGGCAGGGATAATTCACCCCTCCACTTT. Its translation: CAWSVLGRDNSPLHF.

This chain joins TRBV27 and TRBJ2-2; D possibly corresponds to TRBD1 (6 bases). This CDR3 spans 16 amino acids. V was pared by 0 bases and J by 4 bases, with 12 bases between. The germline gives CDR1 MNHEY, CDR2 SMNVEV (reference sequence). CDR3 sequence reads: CASSLSMGHLTGELFF. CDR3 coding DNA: TGTGCCAGCAGTTTATCGATGGGACATCTCACCGGGGAGCTGTTTTTT.

The CDR3 DNA sequence: TGTGCCAGCAGCGTACCTGCCGGGACAGGGAGTCACTACGAGCAGTACTTC. It codes for CASSVPAGTGSHYEQYF. The V and J genes are TRBV9 and TRBJ2-7, with TRBD1 matching over 9 bases. The CDR3 length is 17 residues. After removal of 1 base from V and 3 bases from J, the junction contained 11 bases not matched to a gene. Germline-derived CDR1 and CDR2 are SGDLS and YYNGEE.

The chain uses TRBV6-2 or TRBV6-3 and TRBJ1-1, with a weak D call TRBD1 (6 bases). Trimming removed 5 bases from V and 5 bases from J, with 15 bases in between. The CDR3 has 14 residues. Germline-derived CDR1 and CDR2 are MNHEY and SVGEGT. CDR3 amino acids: CASSDGQFRTEAFF. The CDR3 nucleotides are TGTGCCAGCAGTGACGGACAGTTTCGTACTGAAGCTTTCTTT.

CDR3 DNA sequence: TGCGCCAGCAGCTGGACAGGGGCATTGCCTGGGGCCAACGTCCTGACTTTC. Encoded protein: CASSWTGALPGANVLTF. V and J are TRBV5-1 and TRBJ2-6; 9 bases line up with TRBD1. The trim removed 3 bases at V and 2 bases at J, leaving 6 bases unmatched. CDR1 and CDR2 from the germline V gene are SGHRS and YFSETQ. The CDR3 covers 17 residues.

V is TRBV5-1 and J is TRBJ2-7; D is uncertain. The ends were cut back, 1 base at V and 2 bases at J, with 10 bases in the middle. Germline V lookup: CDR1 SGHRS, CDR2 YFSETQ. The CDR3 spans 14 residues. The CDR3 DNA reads TGCGCCAGCAGCTTGCCGAGCAAGACCTACGAGCAGTACTTC. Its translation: CASSLPSKTYEQYF.

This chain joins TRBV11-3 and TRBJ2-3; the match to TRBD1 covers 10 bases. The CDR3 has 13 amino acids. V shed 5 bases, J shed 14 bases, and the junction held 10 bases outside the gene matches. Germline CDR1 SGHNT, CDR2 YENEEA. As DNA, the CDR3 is TGTGCCAGCAGCCTCAATCCGGGACAGGGGTTGTATTTT. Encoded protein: CASSLNPGQGLYF.

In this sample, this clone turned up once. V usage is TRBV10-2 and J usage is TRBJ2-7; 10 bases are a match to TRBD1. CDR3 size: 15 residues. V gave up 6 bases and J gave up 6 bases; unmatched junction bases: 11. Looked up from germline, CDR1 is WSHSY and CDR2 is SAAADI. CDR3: CASSGDRGRRSEQYF. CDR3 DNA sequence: TGCGCCAGCAGCGGTGACAGGGGGCGGCGGTCCGAGCAGTACTTC.

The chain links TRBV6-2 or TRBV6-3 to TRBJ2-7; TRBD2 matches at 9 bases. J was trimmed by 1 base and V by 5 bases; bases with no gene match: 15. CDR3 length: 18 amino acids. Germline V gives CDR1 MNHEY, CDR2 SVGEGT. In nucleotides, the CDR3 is TGTGCCAGCAGTCTTTATTCCCCGGTCAGCGGGGGGTCCTACGAGCAGTACTTC. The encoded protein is CASSLYSPVSGGSYEQYF.

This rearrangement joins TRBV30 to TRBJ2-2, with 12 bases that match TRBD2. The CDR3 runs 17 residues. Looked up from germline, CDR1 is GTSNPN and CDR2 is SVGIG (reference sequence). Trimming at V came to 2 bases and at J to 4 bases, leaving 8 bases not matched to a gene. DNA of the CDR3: TGTGCCTGGAGTATCACGACTAGCGGGAGAACCACCGGGGAGCTGTTTTTT. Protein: CAWSITTSGRTTGELFF.

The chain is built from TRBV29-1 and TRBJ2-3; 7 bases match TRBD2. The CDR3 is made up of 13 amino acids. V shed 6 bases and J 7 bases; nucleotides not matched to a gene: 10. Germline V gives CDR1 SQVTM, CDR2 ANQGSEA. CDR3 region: CSVGGEGLHTQYF. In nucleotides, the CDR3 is TGCAGCGTGGGGGGGGAGGGACTCCATACGCAGTATTTT.

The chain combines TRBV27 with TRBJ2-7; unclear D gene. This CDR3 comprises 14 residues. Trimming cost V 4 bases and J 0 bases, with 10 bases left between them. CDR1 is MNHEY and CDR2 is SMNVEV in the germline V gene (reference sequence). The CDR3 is CASSYDRSSYEQYF. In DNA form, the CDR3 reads TGTGCCAGCAGTTATGATAGGAGCTCCTACGAGCAGTACTTC.

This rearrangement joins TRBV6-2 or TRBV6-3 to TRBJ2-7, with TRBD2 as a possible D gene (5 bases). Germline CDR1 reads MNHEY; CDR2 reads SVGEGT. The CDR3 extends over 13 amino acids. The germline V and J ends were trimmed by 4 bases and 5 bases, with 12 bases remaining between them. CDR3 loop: CASSSRPGNEQYF. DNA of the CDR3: TGTGCCAGCAGTTCGAGACCGGGAAACGAGCAGTACTTC.

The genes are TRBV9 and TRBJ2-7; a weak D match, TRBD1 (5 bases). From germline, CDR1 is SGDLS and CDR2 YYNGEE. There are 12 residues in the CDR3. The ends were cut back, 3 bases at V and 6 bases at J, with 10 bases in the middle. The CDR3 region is CASSATDGEQYF. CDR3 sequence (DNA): TGTGCCAGCAGCGCGACAGATGGCGAGCAGTACTTC.

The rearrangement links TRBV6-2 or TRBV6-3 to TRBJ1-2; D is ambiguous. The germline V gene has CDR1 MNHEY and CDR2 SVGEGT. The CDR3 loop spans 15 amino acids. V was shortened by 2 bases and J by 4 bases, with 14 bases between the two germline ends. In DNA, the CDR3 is TGTGCCAGCAGTTACAATTACAGAGCGGCCTATGGCTACACCTTC. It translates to CASSYNYRAAYGYTF.

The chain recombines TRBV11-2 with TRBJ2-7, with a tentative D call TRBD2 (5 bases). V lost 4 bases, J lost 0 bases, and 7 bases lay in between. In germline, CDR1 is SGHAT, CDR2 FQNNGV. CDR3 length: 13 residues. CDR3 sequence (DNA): TGTGCCAGCAGCTGGGAGCTCTCCTACGAGCAGTACTTC. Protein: CASSWELSYEQYF.

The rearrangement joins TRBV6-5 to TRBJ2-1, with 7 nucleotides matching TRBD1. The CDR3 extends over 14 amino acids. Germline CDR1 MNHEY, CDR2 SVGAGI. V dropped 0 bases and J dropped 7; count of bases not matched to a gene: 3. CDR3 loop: CASSYSTGTNEQFF. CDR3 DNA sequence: TGTGCCAGCAGTTACTCGACAGGGACGAATGAGCAGTTCTTC.

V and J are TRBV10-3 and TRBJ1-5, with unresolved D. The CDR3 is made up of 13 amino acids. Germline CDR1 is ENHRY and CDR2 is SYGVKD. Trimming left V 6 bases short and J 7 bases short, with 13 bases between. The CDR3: CAISGGVEQPQHF. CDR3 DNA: TGTGCCATCAGCGGAGGAGTAGAACAGCCCCAGCATTTT.

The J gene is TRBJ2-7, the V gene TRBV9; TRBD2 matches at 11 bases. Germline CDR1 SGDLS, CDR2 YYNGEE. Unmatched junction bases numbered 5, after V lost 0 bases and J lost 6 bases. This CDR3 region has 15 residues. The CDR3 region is CASSVAGTSGREQYF. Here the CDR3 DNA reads TGTGCCAGCAGCGTAGCCGGGACTAGCGGTCGCGAGCAGTACTTC.